This TCR beta chain was sequenced during a study of T cell changes during pregnancy in multiple sclerosis. Sequencing used immunoSEQ multiplex PCR; TCRdb keeps in-frame clones, though not all of them. Among some 80,000 clones listed, roughly 93% were seen once. Germline assignment: CDR1 PRHDT and CDR2 FYEKMQ (reference sequence). J lost 5 bases, V lost 4 bases, and 10 bases had no gene match. The CDR3 covers 16 residues. Sequenced material: peripheral blood, taken in the third trimester of pregnancy. This chain joins TRBV13 and TRBJ2-3, with 9 bases aligning to TRBD1. The TCR originated in a female donor with multiple sclerosis, enrolled in a pregnancy study. The CDR3 loop reads CASSSYRDRAGDTQYF. The CDR3 DNA sequence: TGTGCCAGCAGCTCCTACCGGGACAGGGCGGGAGATACGCAGTATTTT.